This T cell receptor (beta chain) stems from a study of blood T cell repertoires in COVID-19. The CDR3 has 17 amino acids. V shed 3 bases and J 0 bases; nucleotides not matched to a gene: 7. From germline, CDR1 is SGHRS and CDR2 YFSETQ. Which cohort a participant joined came from the clinical history participants gave. In the original processing: Counts of nucleated cells, estimated from reference gene primer amplification, were obtained. The method was immunoSEQ multiplex PCR; TCRdb's version includes in-frame clones alone and lacks a portion of them. V, J and clone size are taken as reported in that table, and D and trimming were inferred from the DNA itself. Of fewer than 250,000 clones in the sample, 80% to 90% were seen once.

The J gene is TRBJ2-2, the V gene TRBV5-1; TRBD1 aligns across 8 bases. The sequence was collected from a woman aged 25 to 39 who had been exposed to COVID-19. The sample was PBMCs or T cells enriched from blood (not recorded which). CDR3 DNA sequence: TGCGCCAGCAGCTACCGGACAGGGCCTACGAACACCGGGGAGCTGTTTTTT. Its protein is CASSYRTGPTNTGELFF.